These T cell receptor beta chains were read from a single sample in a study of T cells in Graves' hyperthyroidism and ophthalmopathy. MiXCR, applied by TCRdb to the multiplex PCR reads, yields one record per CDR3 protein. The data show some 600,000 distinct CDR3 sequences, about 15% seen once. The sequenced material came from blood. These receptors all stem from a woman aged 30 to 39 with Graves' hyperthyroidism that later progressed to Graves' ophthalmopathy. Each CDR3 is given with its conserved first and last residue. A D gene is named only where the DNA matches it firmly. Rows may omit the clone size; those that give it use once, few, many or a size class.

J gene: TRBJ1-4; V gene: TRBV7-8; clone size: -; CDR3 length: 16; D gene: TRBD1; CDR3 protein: CASTPRPQGAYEKLFF; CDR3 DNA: TGTGCCAGCACCCCACGACCCCAGGGGGCGTATGAAAAACTGTTTTTT
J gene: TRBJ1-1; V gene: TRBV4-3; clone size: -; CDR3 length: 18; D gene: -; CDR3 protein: CASSQDDRASVMNTEAFF; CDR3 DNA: TGCGCCAGCAGCCAAGATGATCGGGCCTCAGTCATGAACACTGAAGCTTTCTTT
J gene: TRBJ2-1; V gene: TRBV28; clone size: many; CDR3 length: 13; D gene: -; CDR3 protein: CASSRTAYNEQFF; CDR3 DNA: TGTGCCAGCAGTCGTACAGCCTACAATGAGCAGTTCTTC
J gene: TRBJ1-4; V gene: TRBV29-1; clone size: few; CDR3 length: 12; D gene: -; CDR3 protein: CSVAKAGEKLFF; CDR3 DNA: TGCAGCGTTGCTAAGGCGGGTGAAAAACTGTTTTTT
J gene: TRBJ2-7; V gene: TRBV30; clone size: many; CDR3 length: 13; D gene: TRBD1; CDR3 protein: CAWKTGASYEQYF; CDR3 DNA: TGTGCCTGGAAGACAGGGGCGAGCTACGAGCAGTACTTC
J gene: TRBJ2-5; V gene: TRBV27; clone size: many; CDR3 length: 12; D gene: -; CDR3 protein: CASSFGQLIKYF; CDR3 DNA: TGTGCCAGCAGTTTCGGGCAGCTGATTAAGTACTTC
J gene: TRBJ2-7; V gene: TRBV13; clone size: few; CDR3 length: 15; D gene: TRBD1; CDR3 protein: CASSLRTGRDYEQYF; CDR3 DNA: TGTGCCAGCAGCTTGAGGACAGGGCGCGATTACGAGCAGTACTTC
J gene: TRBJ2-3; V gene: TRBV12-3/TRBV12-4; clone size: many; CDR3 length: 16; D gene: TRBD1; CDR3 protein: CASSLIGRGYTDTQYF; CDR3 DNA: TGTGCCAGCAGTTTAATAGGCAGGGGGTACACGGATACGCAGTATTTT
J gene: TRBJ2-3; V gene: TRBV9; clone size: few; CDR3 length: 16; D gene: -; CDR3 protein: CASSVQLMSSTDTQYF; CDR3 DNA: TGTGCCAGCAGCGTGCAATTGATGTCTAGCACAGATACGCAGTATTTT
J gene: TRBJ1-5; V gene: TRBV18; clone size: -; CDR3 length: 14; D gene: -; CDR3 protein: CASSTTGVGQPQHF; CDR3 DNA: TGTGCCAGCTCTACCACGGGGGTGGGACAGCCCCAGCATTTT
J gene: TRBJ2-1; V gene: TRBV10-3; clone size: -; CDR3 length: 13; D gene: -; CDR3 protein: CAISGGKYNEQFF; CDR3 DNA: TGTGCCATCAGTGGGGGGAAATACAATGAGCAGTTCTTC
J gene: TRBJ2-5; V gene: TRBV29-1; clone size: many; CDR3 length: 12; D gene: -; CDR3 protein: CSVVVPEETQYF; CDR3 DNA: TGCAGCGTTGTGGTCCCTGAGGAGACCCAGTACTTC
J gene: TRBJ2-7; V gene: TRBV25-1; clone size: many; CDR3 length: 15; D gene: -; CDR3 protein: CASSENRGVPYEQYF; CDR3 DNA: TGTGCCAGCAGTGAAAATAGGGGGGTACCCTACGAGCAGTACTTC
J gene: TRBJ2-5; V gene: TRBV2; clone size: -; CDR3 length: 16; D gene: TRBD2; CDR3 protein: CASSDGTRGIQETQYF; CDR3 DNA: TGTGCCAGCAGCGACGGGACTAGGGGGATCCAAGAGACCCAGTACTTC
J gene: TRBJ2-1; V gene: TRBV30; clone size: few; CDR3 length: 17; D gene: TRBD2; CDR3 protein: CAWAHGGTSGSYNEQFF; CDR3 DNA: TGTGCCTGGGCCCACGGAGGTACTAGCGGCTCCTACAATGAGCAGTTCTTC
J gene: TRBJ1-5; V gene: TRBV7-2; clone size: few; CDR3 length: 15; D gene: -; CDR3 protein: CASSLVGGDGQPQHF; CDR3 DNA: TGTGCCAGCAGCTTAGTCGGTGGGGACGGACAGCCCCAGCATTTT
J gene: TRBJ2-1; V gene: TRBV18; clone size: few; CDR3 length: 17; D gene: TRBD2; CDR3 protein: CASSPRTSGSSYNEQFF; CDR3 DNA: TGTGCCAGCTCACCACGCACTAGCGGGAGCTCCTACAATGAGCAGTTCTTC
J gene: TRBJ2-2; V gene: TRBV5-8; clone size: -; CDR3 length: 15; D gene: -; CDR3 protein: CASSSTRGNTGELFF; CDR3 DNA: TGTGCCAGCAGCTCCACACGAGGCAACACCGGGGAGCTGTTTTTT
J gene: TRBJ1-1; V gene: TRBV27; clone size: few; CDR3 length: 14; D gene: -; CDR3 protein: CASSLKRVNTEAFF; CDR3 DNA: TGTGCCAGCAGTTTAAAGCGAGTAAACACTGAAGCTTTCTTT
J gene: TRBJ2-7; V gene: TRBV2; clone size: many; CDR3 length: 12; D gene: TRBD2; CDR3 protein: CASASGNYEQYF; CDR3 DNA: TGTGCCAGCGCTAGCGGCAACTACGAGCAGTACTTC
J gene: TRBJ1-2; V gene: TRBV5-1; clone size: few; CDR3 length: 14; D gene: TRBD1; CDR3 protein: CASSLEQGARGYTF; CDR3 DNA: TGCGCCAGCAGCTTGGAACAGGGGGCTCGCGGCTACACCTTC
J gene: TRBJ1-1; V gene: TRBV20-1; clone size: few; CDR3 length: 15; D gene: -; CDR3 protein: CSAREAGRVNTEAFF; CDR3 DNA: TGCAGTGCTAGAGAGGCGGGACGGGTGAACACTGAAGCTTTCTTT
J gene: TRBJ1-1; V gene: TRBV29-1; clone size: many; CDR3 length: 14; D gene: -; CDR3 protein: CSVNRQGPVTEAFF; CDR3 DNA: TGCAGCGTTAACCGCCAGGGGCCTGTCACTGAAGCTTTCTTT
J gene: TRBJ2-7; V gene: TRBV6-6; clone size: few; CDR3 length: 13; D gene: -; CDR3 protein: CASSYSLPREQYF; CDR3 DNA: TGTGCCAGCAGTTACTCCCTACCACGGGAGCAGTACTTC
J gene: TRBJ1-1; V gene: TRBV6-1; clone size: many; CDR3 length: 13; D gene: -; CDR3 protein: CATSRAMNTEAFF; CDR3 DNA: TGTGCCACCTCAAGGGCCATGAACACTGAAGCTTTCTTT
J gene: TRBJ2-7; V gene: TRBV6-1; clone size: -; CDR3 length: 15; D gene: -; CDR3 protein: CASSPLELGTYEQYF; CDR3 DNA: TGTGCCAGCAGTCCCCTTGAACTAGGTACCTACGAGCAGTACTTC
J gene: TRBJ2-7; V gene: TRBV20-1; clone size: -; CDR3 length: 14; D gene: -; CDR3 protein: CSAPLGAGSHEQYF; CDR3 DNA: TGCAGTGCCCCCCTAGGGGCGGGTAGCCACGAGCAGTACTTC
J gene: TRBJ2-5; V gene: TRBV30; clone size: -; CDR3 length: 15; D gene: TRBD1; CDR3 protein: CAWNAYTGVSETQYF; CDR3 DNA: TGTGCCTGGAATGCTTACACAGGGGTATCAGAGACCCAGTACTTC
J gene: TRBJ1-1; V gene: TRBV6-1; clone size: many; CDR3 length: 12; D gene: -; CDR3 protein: CASRATGTEAFF; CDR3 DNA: TGTGCCAGCAGAGCGACAGGCACTGAAGCTTTCTTT
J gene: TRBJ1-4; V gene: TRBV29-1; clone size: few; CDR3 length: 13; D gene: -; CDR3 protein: CSVDGGSNEKLFF; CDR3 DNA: TGCAGCGTTGATGGGGGTTCTAATGAAAAACTGTTTTTT
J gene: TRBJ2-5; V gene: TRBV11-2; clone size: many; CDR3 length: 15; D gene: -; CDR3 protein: CASSQIYRESVTQYF; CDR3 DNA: TGTGCCAGCAGCCAAATTTACAGGGAATCAGTGACCCAGTACTTC
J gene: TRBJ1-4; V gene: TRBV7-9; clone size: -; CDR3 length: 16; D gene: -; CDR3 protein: CASSLERAGYYEKLFF; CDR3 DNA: TGTGCCAGCAGCTTAGAAAGGGCAGGATACTATGAAAAACTGTTTTTT
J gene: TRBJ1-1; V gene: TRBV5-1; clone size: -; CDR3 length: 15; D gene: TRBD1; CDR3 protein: CASSLLGQGATEAFF; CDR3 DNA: TGCGCCAGCAGCCTCCTCGGACAGGGAGCGACTGAAGCTTTCTTT
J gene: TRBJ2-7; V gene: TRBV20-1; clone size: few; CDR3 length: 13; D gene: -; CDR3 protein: CSASRGAYYEQYF; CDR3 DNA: TGCAGTGCTAGCAGGGGGGCGTACTACGAGCAGTACTTC
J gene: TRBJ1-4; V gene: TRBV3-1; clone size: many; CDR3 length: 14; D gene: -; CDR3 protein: CASSQRSGYEKLFF; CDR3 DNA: TGTGCCAGCAGCCAAAGGTCGGGTTATGAAAAACTGTTTTTT
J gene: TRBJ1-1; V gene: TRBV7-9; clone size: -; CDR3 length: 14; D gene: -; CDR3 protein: CASSLPGGRTEAFF; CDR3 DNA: TGTGCCAGCAGCCTCCCGGGGGGCCGCACTGAAGCTTTCTTT
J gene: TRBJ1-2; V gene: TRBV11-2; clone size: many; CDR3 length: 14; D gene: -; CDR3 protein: CASSPRRGLGGYTF; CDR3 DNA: TGTGCCAGCAGCCCCCGACGGGGTTTGGGTGGCTACACCTTC
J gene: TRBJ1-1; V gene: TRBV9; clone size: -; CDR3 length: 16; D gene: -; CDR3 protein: CASSVYWDRGDTEAFF; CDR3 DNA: TGTGCCAGCAGCGTTTACTGGGACCGAGGAGACACTGAAGCTTTCTTT
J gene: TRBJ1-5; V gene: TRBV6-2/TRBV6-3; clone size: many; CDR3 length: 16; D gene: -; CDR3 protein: CASSRPRDGAYQPQHF; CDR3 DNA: TGTGCCAGCAGCCGACCCCGGGACGGAGCCTATCAGCCCCAGCATTTT
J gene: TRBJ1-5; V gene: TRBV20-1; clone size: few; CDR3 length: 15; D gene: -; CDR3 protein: CSVRDTGENNQPQHF; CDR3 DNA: TGCAGTGTTAGAGATACCGGGGAGAACAATCAGCCCCAGCATTTT
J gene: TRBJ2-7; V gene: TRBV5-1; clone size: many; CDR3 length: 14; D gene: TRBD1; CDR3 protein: CASSLAGTDYEQYF; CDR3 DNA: TGCGCCAGCAGCCTTGCCGGGACAGACTACGAGCAGTACTTC